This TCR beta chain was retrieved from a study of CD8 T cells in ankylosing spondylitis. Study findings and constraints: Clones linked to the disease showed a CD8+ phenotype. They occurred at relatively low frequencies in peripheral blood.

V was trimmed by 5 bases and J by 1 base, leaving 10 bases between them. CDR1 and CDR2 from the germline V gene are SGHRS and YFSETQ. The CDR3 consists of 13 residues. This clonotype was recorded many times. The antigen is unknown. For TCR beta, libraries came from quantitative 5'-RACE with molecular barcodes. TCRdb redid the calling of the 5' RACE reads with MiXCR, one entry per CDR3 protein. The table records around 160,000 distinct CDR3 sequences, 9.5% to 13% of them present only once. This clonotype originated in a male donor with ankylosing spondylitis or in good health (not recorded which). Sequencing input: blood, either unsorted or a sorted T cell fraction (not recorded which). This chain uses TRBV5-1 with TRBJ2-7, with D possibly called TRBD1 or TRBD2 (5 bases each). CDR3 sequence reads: CASRGTFSYEQYF. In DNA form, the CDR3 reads TGCGCCAGCAGAGGGACCTTTTCCTACGAGCAGTACTTC.